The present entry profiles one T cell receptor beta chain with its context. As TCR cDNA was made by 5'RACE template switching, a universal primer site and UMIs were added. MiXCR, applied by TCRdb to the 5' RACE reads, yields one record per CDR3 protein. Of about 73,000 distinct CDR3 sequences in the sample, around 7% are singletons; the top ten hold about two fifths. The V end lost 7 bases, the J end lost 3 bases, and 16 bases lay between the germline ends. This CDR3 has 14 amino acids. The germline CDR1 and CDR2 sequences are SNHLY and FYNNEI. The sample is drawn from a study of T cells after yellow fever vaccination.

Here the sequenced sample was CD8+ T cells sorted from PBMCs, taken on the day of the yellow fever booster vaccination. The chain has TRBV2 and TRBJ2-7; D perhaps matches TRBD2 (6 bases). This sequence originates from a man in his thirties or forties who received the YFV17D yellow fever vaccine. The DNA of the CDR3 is TGTGCCAGCAAAGGAGGGAACCGGGACTACGAGCAGTACTTC. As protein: CASKGGNRDYEQYF. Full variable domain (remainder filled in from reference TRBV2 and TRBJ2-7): EPEVTQTPSHQVTQMGQEVILRCVPISNHLYFYWYRQILGQKVEFLVSFYNNEISEKSEIFDDQFSVERPDGSNFTLKIRSTKLEDSAMYFCASKGGNRDYEQYFGPGTRLTVT.